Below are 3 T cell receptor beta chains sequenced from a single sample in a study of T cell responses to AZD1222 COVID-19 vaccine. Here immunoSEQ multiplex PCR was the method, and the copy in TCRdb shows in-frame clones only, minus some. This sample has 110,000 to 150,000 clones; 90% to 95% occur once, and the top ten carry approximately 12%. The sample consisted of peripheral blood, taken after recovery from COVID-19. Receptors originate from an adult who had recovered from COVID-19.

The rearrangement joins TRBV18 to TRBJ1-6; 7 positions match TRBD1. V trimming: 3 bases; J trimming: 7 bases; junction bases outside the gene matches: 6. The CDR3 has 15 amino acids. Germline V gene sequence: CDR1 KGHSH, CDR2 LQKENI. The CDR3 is CASSPRDSLNSPLHF. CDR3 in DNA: TGTGCCAGCTCACCTCGGGACAGCCTCAATTCACCCCTCCACTTT. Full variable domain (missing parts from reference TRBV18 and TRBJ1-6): NAGVMQNPRHLVRRRGQEARLRCSPMKGHSHVYWYRQLPEEGLKFMVYLQKENIIDESGMPKERFSAEFPKEGPSILRIQQVVRGDSAAYFCASSPRDSLNSPLHFGNGTRLTVT.

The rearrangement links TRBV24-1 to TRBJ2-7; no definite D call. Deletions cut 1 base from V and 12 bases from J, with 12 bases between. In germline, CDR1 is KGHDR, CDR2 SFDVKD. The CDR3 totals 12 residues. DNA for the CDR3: TGTGCCACCAGTGATTTCGGCATCGTTAGGTACTTC. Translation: CATSDFGIVRYF.

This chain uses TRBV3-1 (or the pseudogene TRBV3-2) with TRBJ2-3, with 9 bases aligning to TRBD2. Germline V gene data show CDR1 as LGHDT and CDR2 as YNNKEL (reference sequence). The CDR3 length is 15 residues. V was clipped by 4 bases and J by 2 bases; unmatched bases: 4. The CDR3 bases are TGTGCCAGCAGCCCTTGGACTAGCGACACAGATACGCAGTATTTT. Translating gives CASSPWTSDTDTQYF.